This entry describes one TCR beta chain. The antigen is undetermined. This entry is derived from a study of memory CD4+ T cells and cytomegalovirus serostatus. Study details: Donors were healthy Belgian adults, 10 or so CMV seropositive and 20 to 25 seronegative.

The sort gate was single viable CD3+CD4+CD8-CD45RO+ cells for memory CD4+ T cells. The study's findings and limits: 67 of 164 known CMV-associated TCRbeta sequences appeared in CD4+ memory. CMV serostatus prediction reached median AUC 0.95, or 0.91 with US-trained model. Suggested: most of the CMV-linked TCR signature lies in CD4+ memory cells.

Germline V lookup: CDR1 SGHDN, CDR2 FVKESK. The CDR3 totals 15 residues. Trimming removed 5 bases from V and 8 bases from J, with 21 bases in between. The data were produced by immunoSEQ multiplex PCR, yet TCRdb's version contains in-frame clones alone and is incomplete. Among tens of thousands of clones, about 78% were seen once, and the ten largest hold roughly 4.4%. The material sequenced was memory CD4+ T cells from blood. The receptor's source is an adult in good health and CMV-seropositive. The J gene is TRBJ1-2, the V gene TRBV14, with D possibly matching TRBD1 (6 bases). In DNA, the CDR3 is TGTGCCAGCAGCAACCGGGACGGGGAAAGGGGGGGCTACACCTTC. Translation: CASSNRDGERGGYTF.